This entry features one TCR beta chain sequence. It lacks a known antigen. The sample holds no much larger clone one base away, and base qualities are not on file. This sample is drawn from a study of cytomegalovirus exposure and HLA in healthy donors (dated by TCRdb to about 2017). In the study overall: An earlier analysis of some 500 of the donors reported roughly 300 Gb of sequence data and roughly 110 million unique TCR beta sequences from 150 million to 200 million T cells. An early release that covered 640 HLA-typed donors contained approximately 290 gigabases of sequencing data and 75 million to 100 million unique TCR sequences. Among the roughly 370 genotyped donors, around 79% belonged to the genetic ancestry cluster associated with self-reported Caucasian donors. The study aimed to test whether cataloging public T cell receptors could reveal signatures of past pathogen exposure. Using immunosequencing, the study profiled T cell repertoires from 666 subjects and related those repertoires to cytomegalovirus serostatus. A separate validation cohort of more than 100 different subjects was used in addition to the 666-subject first cohort. To predict cytomegalovirus infection status, the study combined high-throughput TCR immunosequencing, statistical association of individual TCRs with disease status, and machine learning. A later analysis re-examined previously published TCR beta repertoires from more than 600 donors and added high-resolution HLA genotyping to investigate patterns of TCR occurrence. The later analysis used no new phenotypic data to find candidate immune exposures, relying instead on TCR beta sequences and their occurrence across donors. In an earlier analysis of over 550 of the donors, high-throughput TCR beta sequencing was used to judge whether each TCR beta V gene segment behaved as functional or pseudogenic. Donor age, sex, ethnicity and CMV serostatus were compiled alongside the repertoire data. A later genetic analysis took genome-wide SNP genotypes for 398 of the 666 donors and used that subset as a discovery cohort. All discovery cohort repertoires had been generated using a single sequencing platform. HLA typing covered class I and class II loci at four-digit resolution. The number of donors typed differed by locus, with about 620-630 for A, B, C, DRB1 and DQB1, more than 500 for DQA1, some 570 for DPA1, and around 450 for DPB1. Because of strong linkage in the cohort, roughly five DR-DQ haplotypes were treated as single units for association and clustering. Across approximately 400 genotyped donors of the cohort, an average of about 240,000 unique TCR beta nucleotide sequences per donor were sequenced, and 15% to 20% of those sequences were non-productive. General conclusions and limits of the study: In an earlier analysis of 587 of the donors, most TCR beta V segments appeared in productive rearrangements about 87% or about 30% of the time, broadly matching IMGT annotations. Because counts were too low, roughly 18 rarely observed V segments, including chromosome 9 orphons, were left out of the earlier analysis of 587 of the donors. Roughly uniform sequencing depth across donors was assumed in presence/absence analyses, although this assumption may not hold. Only TCR beta chains were sequenced in this cohort, and the absence of alpha or paired-chain data limited detectable features. In vitro tests confirmed that a few of the cytomegalovirus-associated TCR beta chains recognize cytomegalovirus antigens. Assigning TCR associations to individual alleles was difficult when HLA alleles, especially DR and DQ, strongly co-occurred. In a later analysis, the rate of TCR association differed among HLA loci, with DRB1 alleles having the most associated TCRs and HLA-C alleles having the fewest. A cluster of highly shared sequence variants was judged likely to be a technical artifact of the sequencing pipeline. CMV serostatus was the only immune exposure information available for the cohort. A later analysis found that HLA-associated TCR beta chains were more clonally expanded and had lower generation probabilities than equally common non-associated chains. Most TCR sequences were observed very rarely across donors, whereas some public TCRs were present in many individuals. A later genetic analysis reported fewer N-insertions in productive TCRs among donors in an Asian-associated ancestry cluster than the roughly 700-donor mean. Some IMGT-functional V segments, including TRBV6-2 and TRBV6-3, could not be told apart with the 87-base-pair reads, so those segments were excluded. At a false discovery rate of 0.05, a later analysis linked about 16,000 TCR beta sequences to specific HLA alleles. The study gave a list of 150 to 200 TCR beta chains associated with cytomegalovirus. Because some donors lacked HLA typing at each locus, the association tests relied only on the typed subset. In a later genetic analysis, a missense DCLRE1C variant was associated with V-gene and J-gene trimming of TCR beta chains, and the association was replicated in an independent cohort. Cytomegalovirus status was reported to be diagnosed by the classifier with high specificity and sensitivity in both the original and validation cohorts. A further reported finding was that TCR beta sequences accurately predicted the HLA-A and HLA-B alleles for most subjects in the first cohort. Several of the top co-occurrence clusters appeared to be linked to parvovirus B19, influenza, CMV and Epstein-Barr virus, according to a later analysis. Linkage disequilibrium might explain the correlated functional status among segregating V segments, but an unknown experimental factor could not be ruled out. According to the authors, the approach could potentially be generalized to other disease states and immunological phenotypes. Most CMV-associated TCR beta chains appeared to be HLA-restricted in a later analysis, and the HLA associations seemed to be driven largely by CMV exposure.

Including cysteine and phenylalanine, the CDR3 has 13 amino acids. Here the CDR3 DNA is all that survives: 39 bases in frame from base 1. Trimmed from V: 7 bases; trimmed from J: 5 bases; junction bases lacking a gene match: 7. Via the germline V gene, CDR1 is SNHLY and CDR2 FYNNEI. In total, 600 or so healthy bone marrow donors made up the cohort. At the time of sampling, every cohort member was nominally healthy, though immune exposures that went unrecorded were likely present. The donor tested CMV seropositive and was one of the 289 seropositive cohort members. Every donor gave a peripheral blood sample, and the peripheral blood mononuclear cells from that sample were used for TCR beta sequencing. The Qiagen DNeasy Blood Extraction Kit was used to extract genomic DNA from the blood cell samples. Receptor amplification or capture employed the immunoSEQ multiplex PCR assay. For the multiplex PCR, a mixture combining 60 forward primers for TCR Vbeta segments and 13 reverse primers for TCR Jbeta segments was used. A multiplex PCR assay on genomic DNA amplified the CDR3 region of rearranged TCR beta genes. The Illumina HiSeq System was used to sequence the amplified TCR beta libraries as 87-base-pair reads. Per the original workflow: In a later analysis, tens of millions of unique TCR beta chains were counted across the 650 to 700 repertoires, and roughly 11 million of these chains were shared by at least two donors. Raw reads were error-corrected and collapsed into unique sequences by a nearest-neighbor algorithm in which closely related sequences were merged to remove PCR and sequencing errors. V, D and J gene segments were assigned by aligning CDR3 sequences to IMGT reference sequences. For a sequence to be retained, a match of at least six nucleotides to both a V gene segment and a J gene segment was required. A rearrangement was called productive if the CDR3 had no stop codons and remained in frame with V and J, and every other rearrangement was called non-productive. Following IMGT convention, CDR3 was defined as the stretch from the second conserved V-encoded cysteine to the conserved J-encoded phenylalanine. The earlier analysis of roughly 590 of the donors excluded any sequence lacking an unambiguous match to a single V gene segment. An earlier analysis of 587 of the donors classified V segments as functional when productive rearrangements were above 56.7% and as segregating when the standard deviation between donors was above 5%. A statistical classification framework was built to diagnose cytomegalovirus status from the catalog of TCR beta chain sequences. A later analysis assigned V and J genes by comparing TCR nucleotide sequences with IMGT/GENE-DB human TR gene sequences. In a later analysis, CDR3 sequences and most-parsimonious VDJ recombination scenarios were assigned using the TCRdist pipeline. In a later analysis, each TCR beta chain was defined by its CDR3 amino acid sequence together with its V-gene family, and reads lacking a unique V-gene family were excluded. A later analysis removed 500 to 650 highly shared, low-generation-probability nucleotide sequences to deal with suspected cross-contamination and a sequencing artifact. For each public chain, a later analysis derived a clonal expansion index from normalized ranks of inferred template counts within each repertoire. In a later analysis, generation probabilities were computed using a VDJ recombination model fitted to out-of-frame rearrangements, and the results were checked against IGoR. In a later analysis, hypergeometric tests were used to score TCR-TCR, TCR-HLA and TCR-CMV co-occurrence, with a repertoire-size bias correction applied to TCR pairs. False discovery rates were estimated in a later analysis by permuting HLA or CMV assignments 20 times. In a later analysis, co-occurring TCRs were grouped using DBSCAN, and TCRdist sequence similarity was added for clustering within HLA-allele-positive subsets. For co-occurrence clustering, repertoires with fewer than 30,000 or more than 120,000 public chains were excluded, along with roughly 5 repertoires with anomalous nucleotide sharing. In TCRdb, the immuneACCESS table is reduced to in-frame sequences with V and J assigned. These tables do not hold every clone; where another copy was compared, an unresolved V gene accounts for under half, and the others remain unexplained. V and J calls and clone size come straight from that table; D and trimming were deduced from the DNA. This sample is represented by under 200,000 clones; roughly 80% of them were singletons. The leading ten clones occupy roughly 3.1% of the sample.

The V and J segments used are TRBV2 and TRBJ1-1; the junction holds 7 bases that match TRBD1. The sequence came from a man aged 35 to 55 in good health and CMV-seropositive. Sequencing was performed on PBMCs. The nucleotide sequence is TGTGCCAGCAAATACAGGGGACAAACTGAAGCTTTCTTT. It translates as CASKYRGQTEAFF.